This T cell receptor beta chain was retrieved from a study of CD8 T cells in ankylosing spondylitis. Study-wide results and caveats: Some motif variants had been reported before (in reactive arthritis synovial fluid and blood). Reportedly, disease-linked clones are significantly enriched in ankylosing spondylitis patients' matched synovial fluid. What appeared characteristic of ankylosing spondylitis blood was a TCR beta motif of fewer than ten highly homologous variants.

Germline CDR1 reads SGHKS; CDR2 reads YYEKEE (reference sequence). The CDR3 has 15 amino acids. The V end was cut by 5 bases, the J end by 2 bases, with 17 bases between. For TCR beta, libraries came from quantitative 5'-RACE with molecular barcodes. TCRdb reprocessed the 5' RACE reads via MiXCR and lists one record per CDR3 protein. Among around 23,000 distinct CDR3 sequences, about a sixth were seen once, and the ten largest hold around 27%. This clonotype was observed a few times. Its specificity is not known. The origin of this receptor is a male donor with ankylosing spondylitis or in good health (not recorded which). The chain employs TRBV5-5 and TRBJ2-7; maybe TRBD2 (6 bases). The specimen sequenced was blood. In DNA, the CDR3 is TGTGCCAGCAGTTTTGGGGGACGGGGGACCTACGAGCAGTACTTC. Amino acids: CASSFGGRGTYEQYF.